These 4 T cell receptor beta chains share one sample of origin, sequenced in a study of shared clonotypes between healthy human individuals. Produced via immunoSEQ multiplex PCR; TCRdb's table is partial and in-frame only. The repertoire holds about 2.4 million clones, 93% seen once, with approximately 0.35% in the top ten. The sample taken for sequencing was naive CD4+ T cells from PBMCs. Described subset: CD45RA+ positively selected. The receptor source for this set is a young man in good health. Some clones in this sample may be carry-over from other donors' samples.

About this clone itself: At the DNA level, this CDR3 is encoded by other sequences in the same sample as well. This chain joins TRBV9 and TRBJ2-7; possibly TRBD1 for D (6 bases). This CDR3 has 14 residues. Germline values: CDR1 SGDLS, CDR2 YYNGEE. V lost 2 bases to trimming and J lost 0 bases, with 9 bases between them. This CDR3 reads CASSVTGSSYEQYF. The CDR3 DNA sequence: TGTGCCAGCAGCGTCACAGGGAGCTCCTACGAGCAGTACTTC.

V and J are TRBV5-1 and TRBJ1-1, with TRBD1 matching over 9 bases. Germline loops: CDR1 SGHRS, CDR2 YFSETQ. The junction had 13 bases not matched to a gene; V was cut back by 4 bases and J by 6 bases. This CDR3 has 16 amino acids. The chain's CDR3 is CASSTGQGVWGAEAFF. The CDR3 DNA reads TGCGCCAGCAGCACGGGACAGGGAGTGTGGGGCGCTGAAGCTTTCTTT. Using reference TRBV5-1 and TRBJ1-1 for the parts outside the CDR3, the full variable domain is KAGVTQTPRYLIKTRGQQVTLSCSPISGHRSVSWYQQTPGQGLQFLFEYFSETQRNKGNFPGRFSGRQFSNSRSEMNVSTLELGDSALYLCASSTGQGVWGAEAFFGQGTRLTVV.

The chain links TRBV10-3 to TRBJ2-5; TRBD1 matches at 7 bases. The CDR3 spans 16 residues. Unmatched junction bases numbered 12, after V lost 4 bases and J lost 4 bases. Germline V gives CDR1 ENHRY, CDR2 SYGVKD. The CDR3 loop reads CAISGPEGAQGETQYF. The CDR3 DNA sequence: TGTGCCATCAGTGGGCCTGAGGGGGCTCAAGGAGAGACCCAGTACTTC.

The rearrangement links TRBV7-2 to TRBJ1-1; no definite D call. Trimming cost V 4 bases and J 5 bases, with 23 bases left between them. Germline CDR1 is SGHTA and CDR2 is FQGNSA. The CDR3 spans 17 residues. The CDR3 region is CASSSHAGRLSRTEAFF. The CDR3 DNA sequence: TGTGCCAGCAGCTCCCACGCAGGCCGCCTGTCCCGGACTGAAGCTTTCTTT.